This T cell receptor (beta chain) was captured in a study of CD8 T cells in ankylosing spondylitis. Whole-study results and caveats: One TCR beta motif, made up of 7 or 8 highly homologous variants, appeared characteristic of ankylosing spondylitis blood. The study looked at matched synovial fluid samples from ankylosing spondylitis patients. Disease-linked clones were reported to be significantly enriched there.

TCRdb fed the 5' RACE reads into MiXCR, producing one record per CDR3 protein. The sample has some 700,000 distinct CDR3 sequences; under 20% are singletons. Trimming took 5 bases from V and 4 from J, leaving 14 bases between them. The CDR3 loop spans 13 amino acids. Germline V lookup: CDR1 DFQATT, CDR2 SNEGSKA (reference sequence). In the case of this clonotype: Antigen unknown.

The sequence was obtained from a male donor with ankylosing spondylitis. This chain uses TRBV20-1 with TRBJ1-1, with a tentative D call TRBD1 (5 bases). The source material was blood, either unsorted or a sorted T cell fraction (not recorded which). Written as DNA, the CDR3 is TGCAGTGCTCAGGTATCTGGGGGCACTGAAGCTTTCTTT. Translating gives CSAQVSGGTEAFF.